The entry below describes one TCR beta chain. This sample was included in a study of radiotherapy plus CTLA-4 blockade in lung cancer. Only in-frame clones appear in the TCRdb table, and some are missing; sequencing was by immunoSEQ multiplex PCR. Of around 42,000 clones listed, almost 65% were seen once; the top ten hold around 20%. Germline CDR1 and CDR2: SGHDN and FVKESK. Losses at the gene ends were 3 bases for V and 1 base for J; bases not matched to a gene: 4. The length of the CDR3 is 15 residues. The sequence was collected from a human donor with non-small cell lung cancer who had a partial response to radiotherapy plus ipilimumab. Source: peripheral blood, taken from a patient treated with radiotherapy plus ipilimumab. This rearrangement joins TRBV14 to TRBJ1-1; 8 nucleotides agree with TRBD1. The CDR3 spells CASSHYQGANTEAFF. The CDR3 DNA follows: TGTGCCAGCAGCCATTACCAGGGGGCGAACACTGAAGCTTTCTTT.